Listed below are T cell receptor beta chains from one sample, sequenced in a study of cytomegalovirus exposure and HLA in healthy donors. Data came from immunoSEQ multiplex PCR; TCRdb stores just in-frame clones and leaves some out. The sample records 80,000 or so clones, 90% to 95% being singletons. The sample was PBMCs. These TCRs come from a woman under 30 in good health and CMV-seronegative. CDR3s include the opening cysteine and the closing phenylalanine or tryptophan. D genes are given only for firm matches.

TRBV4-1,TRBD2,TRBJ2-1,TGCGCCAGCAGCCAAGAAGCTGGCGGGGGAGTCGGGGATGAGCAGTTCTTC,CASSQEAGGGVGDEQFF
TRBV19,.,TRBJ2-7,TGTGCCAGTAGTTTGGCTGGAGGGGGGGTCGCCTACGAGCAGTACTTC,CASSLAGGGVAYEQYF
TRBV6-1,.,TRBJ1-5,TGTGCCAGCAGTGACCCCCAGGGTCCTCCAACGGGCGGTCAGCCCCAGCATTTT,CASSDPQGPPTGGQPQHF
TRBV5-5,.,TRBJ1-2,TGTGCCAGCAGCTTGCCAGGGCGGTATGGCTACACCTTC,CASSLPGRYGYTF
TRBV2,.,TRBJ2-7,TGTGCCAGCAGACGGAGGACCTCCTACGAGCAGTACTTC,CASRRRTSYEQYF
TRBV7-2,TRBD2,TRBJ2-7,TGTGCCAGCAGCTTAGAAAGCCTAGCGGGCCCCTACGAGCAGTACTTC,CASSLESLAGPYEQYF
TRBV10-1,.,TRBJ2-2,TGCGCCAGTGGAGGGGACACCGGGGAGCTGTTTTTT,CASGGDTGELFF
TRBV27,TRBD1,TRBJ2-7,TGTGCCAGCAGTTACCGGGACAGGGTAAGCGGCGAGCAGTACTTC,CASSYRDRVSGEQYF
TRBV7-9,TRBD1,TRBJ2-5,TGTGCCAGCAGCTTAGACAGGGGCCAAGAGACCCAGTACTTC,CASSLDRGQETQYF
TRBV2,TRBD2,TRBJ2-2,TGTGCCAGCAGTCCCGGGACTAGCGTCGCCGGGGAGCTGTTTTTT,CASSPGTSVAGELFF
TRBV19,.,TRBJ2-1,TGTGCCAGTAGTAAACAGGGAGACTACAATGAGCAGTTCTTC,CASSKQGDYNEQFF
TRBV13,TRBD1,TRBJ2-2,TGTGCCAGCAGCCCCGACAGGGGTTACGGCGGGGAGCTGTTTTTT,CASSPDRGYGGELFF
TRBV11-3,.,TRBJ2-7,TGTGCCAGCAGCCGTTTTCTCGAGCAGTACTTC,CASSRFLEQYF
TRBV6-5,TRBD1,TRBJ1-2,TGTGCCAGCAGCCGCCGAGGGGGCCTCTATGGCTACACCTTC,CASSRRGGLYGYTF
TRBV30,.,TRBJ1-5,TGTGCCTGGAGCCCCGGTCCAGGGAATCAGCCCCAGCATTTT,CAWSPGPGNQPQHF